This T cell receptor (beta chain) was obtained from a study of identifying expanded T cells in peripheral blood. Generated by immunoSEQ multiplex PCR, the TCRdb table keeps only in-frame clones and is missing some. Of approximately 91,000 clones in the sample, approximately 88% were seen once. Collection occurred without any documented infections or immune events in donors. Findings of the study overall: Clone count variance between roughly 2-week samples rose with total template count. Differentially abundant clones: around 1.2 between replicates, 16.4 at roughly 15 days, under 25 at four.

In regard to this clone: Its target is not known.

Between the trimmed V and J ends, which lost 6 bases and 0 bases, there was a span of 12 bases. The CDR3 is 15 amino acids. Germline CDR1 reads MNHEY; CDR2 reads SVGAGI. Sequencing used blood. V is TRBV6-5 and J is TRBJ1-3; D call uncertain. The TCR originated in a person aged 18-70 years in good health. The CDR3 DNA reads TGTGCCAGCAGCCTTTCGTGGGCCTCTGGAAACACCATATATTTT. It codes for CASSLSWASGNTIYF.